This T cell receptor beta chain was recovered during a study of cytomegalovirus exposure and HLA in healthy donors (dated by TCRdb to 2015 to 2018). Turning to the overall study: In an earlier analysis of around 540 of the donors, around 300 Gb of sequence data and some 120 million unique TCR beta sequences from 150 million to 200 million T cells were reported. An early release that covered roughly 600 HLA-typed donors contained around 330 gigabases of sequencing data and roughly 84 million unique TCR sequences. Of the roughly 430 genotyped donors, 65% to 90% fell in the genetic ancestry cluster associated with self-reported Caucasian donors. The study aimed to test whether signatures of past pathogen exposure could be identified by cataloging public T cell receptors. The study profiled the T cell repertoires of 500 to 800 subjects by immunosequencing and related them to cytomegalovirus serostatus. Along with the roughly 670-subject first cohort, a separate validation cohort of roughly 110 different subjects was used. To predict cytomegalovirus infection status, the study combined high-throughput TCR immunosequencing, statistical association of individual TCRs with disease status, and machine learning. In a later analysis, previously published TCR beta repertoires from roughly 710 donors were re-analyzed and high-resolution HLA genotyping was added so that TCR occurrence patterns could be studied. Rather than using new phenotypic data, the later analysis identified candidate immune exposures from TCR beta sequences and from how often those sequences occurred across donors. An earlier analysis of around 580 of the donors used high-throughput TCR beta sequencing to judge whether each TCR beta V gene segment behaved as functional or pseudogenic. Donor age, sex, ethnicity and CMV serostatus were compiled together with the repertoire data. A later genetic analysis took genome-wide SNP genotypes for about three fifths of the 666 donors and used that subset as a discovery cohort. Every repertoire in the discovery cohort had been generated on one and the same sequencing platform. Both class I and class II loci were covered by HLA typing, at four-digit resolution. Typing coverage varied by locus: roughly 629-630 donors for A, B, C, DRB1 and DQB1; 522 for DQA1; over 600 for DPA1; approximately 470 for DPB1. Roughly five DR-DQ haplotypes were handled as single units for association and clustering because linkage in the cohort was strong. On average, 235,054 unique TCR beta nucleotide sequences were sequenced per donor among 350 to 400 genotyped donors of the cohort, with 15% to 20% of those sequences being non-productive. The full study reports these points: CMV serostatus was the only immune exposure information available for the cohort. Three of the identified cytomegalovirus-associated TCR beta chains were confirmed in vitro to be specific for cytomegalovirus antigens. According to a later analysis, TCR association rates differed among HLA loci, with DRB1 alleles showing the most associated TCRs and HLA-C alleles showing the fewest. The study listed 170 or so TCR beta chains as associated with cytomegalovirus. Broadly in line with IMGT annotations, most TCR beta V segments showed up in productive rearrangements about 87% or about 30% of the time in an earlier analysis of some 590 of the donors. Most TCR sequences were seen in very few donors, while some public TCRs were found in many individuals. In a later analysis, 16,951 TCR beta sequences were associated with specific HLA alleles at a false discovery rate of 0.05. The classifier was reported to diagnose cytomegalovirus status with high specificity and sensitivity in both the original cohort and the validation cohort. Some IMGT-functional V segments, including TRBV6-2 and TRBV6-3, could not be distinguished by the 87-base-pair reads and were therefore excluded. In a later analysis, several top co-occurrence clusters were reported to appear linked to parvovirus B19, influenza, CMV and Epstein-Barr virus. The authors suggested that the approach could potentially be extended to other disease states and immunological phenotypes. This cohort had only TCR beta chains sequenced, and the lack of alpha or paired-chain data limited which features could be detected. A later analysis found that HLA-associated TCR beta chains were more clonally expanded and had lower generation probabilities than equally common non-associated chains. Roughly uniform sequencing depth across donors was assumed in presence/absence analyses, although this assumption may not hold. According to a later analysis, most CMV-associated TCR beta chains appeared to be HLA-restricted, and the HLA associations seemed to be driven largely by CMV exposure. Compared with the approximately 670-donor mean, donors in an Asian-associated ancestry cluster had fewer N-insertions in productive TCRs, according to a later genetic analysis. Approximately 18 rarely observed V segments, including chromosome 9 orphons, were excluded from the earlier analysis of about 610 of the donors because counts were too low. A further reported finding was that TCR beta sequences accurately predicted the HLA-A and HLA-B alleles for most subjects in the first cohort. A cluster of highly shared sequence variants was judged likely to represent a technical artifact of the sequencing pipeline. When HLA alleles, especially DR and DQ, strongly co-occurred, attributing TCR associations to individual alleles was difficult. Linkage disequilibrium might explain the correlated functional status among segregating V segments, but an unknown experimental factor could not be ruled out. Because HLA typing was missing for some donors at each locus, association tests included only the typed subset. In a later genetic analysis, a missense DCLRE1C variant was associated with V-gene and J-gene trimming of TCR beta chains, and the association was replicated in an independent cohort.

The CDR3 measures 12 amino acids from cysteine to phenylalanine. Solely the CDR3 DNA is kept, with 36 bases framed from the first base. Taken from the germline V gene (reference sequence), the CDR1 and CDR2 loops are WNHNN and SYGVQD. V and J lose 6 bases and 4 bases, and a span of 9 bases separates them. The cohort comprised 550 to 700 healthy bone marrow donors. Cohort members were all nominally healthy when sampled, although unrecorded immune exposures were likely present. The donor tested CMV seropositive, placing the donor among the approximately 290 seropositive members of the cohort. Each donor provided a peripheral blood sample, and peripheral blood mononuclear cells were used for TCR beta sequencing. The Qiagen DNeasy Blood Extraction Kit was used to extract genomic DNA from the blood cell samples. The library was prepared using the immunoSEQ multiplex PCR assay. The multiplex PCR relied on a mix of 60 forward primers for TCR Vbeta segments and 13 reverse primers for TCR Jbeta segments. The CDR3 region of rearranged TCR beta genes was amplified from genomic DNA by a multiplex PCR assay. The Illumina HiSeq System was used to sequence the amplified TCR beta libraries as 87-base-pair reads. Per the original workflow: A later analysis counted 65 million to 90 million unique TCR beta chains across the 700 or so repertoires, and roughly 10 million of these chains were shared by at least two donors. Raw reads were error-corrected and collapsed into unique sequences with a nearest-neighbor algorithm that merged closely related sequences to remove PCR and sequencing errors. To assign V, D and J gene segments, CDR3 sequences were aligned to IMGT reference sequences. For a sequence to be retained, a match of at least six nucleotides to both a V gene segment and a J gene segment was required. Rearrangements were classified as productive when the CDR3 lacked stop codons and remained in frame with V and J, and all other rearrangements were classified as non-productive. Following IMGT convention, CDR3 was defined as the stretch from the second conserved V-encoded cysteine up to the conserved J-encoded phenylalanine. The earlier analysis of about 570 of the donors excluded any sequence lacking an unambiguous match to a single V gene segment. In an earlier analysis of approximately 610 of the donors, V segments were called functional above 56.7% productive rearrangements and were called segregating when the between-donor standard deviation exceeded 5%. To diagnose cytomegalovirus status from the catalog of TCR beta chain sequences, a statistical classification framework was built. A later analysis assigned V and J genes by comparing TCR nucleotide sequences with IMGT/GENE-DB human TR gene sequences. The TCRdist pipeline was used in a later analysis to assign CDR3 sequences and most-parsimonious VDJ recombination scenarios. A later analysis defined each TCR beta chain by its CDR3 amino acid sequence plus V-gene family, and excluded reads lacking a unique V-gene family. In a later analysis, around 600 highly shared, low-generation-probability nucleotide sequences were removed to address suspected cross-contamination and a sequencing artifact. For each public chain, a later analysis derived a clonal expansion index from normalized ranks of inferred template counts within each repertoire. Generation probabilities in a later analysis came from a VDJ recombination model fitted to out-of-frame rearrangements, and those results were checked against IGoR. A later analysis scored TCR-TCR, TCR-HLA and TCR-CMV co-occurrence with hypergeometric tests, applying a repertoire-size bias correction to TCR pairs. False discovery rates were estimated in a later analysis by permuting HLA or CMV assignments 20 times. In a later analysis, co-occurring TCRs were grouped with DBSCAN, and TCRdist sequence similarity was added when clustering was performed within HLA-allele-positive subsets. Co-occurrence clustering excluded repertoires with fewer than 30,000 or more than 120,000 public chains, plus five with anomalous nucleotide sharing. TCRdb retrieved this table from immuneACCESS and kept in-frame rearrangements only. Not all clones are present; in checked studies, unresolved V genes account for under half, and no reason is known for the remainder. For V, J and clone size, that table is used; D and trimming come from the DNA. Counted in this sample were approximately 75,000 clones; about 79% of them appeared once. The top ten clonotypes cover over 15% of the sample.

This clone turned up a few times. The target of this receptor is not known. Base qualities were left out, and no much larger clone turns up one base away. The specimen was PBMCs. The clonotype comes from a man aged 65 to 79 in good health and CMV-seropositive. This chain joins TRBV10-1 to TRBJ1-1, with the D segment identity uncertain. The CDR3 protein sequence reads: CASSASGTEAFF. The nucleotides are TGCGCCAGCAGCGCCTCGGGCACTGAAGCTTTCTTT.